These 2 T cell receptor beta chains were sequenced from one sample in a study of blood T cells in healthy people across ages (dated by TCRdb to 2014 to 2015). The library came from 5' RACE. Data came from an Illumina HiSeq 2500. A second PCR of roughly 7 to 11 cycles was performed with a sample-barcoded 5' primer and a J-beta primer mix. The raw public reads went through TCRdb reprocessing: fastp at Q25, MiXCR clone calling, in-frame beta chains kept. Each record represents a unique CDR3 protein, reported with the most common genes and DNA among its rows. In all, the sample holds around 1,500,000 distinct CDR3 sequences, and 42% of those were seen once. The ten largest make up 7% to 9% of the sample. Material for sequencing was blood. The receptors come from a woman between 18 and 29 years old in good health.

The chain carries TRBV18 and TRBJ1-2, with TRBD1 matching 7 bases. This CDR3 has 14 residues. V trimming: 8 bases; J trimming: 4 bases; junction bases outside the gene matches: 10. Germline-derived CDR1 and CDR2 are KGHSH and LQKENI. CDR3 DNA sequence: TGTGCCAGCAGCCCGGGGACAGATCTCTATGGCTACACCTTC. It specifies CASSPGTDLYGYTF.

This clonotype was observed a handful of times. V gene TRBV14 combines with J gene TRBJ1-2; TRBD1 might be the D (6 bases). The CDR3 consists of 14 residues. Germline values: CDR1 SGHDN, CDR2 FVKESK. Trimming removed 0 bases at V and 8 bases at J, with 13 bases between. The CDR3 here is CASSQDRGGEGYTF. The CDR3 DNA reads TGTGCCAGCAGCCAAGACAGGGGAGGGGAGGGCTACACCTTC.